This T cell receptor beta chain was observed in a study of early T cells in non-severe SARS-CoV-2 infection. Individually, cDNA molecules had unique molecular identifiers attached to them. Each CDR3 protein is one row after TCRdb ran MiXCR on the 5' RACE reads. The sample contains roughly 62,000 distinct CDR3 sequences, roughly 7.7% of which appear only once. Trimming cost V 7 bases and J 3 bases, with 9 bases left between them. The germline CDR1 and CDR2 sequences are SQVTM and ANQGSEA. The CDR3 spans 11 residues. This clonotype was seen repeatedly, ten times or more. V is TRBV29-1 and J is TRBJ1-1, with D hard to call. This TCR derives from an adult who was a healthcare worker with PCR-confirmed SARS-CoV-2 infection or an uninfected control (not recorded which). Sequencing was carried out using whole blood. The CDR3 loop is CSAEGDTEAFF. The DNA for the CDR3 is TGCAGCGCCGAAGGTGACACTGAAGCTTTCTTT.